The T cell receptor beta chain described here comes from a study of T cells in Graves' hyperthyroidism and ophthalmopathy. The CDR3 contains 15 residues. Deletions cut 5 bases from V and 3 bases from J, with 14 bases between. This clonotype was observed a handful of times. Regions amplified from RNA transcripts were the TCR beta CDR3 regions. RT-PCR in the first round (using the HTBI primer set) targeted the TCR CDR3. TCRdb reprocessed the multiplex PCR reads with MiXCR, giving one entry per CDR3 protein. The table includes roughly 510,000 distinct CDR3 sequences, around 20% detected once. The study left out patients who had uncontrolled infection, other autoimmune disease, pregnancy or lactation.

The sequence came from a young man with Graves' hyperthyroidism. V gene TRBV12-3 or TRBV12-4 combines with J gene TRBJ1-5; D perhaps matches TRBD1 (5 bases). Sequencing used blood. The CDR3 DNA is TGTGCCAGCAGTCCAGTCCAGGGCGCCAATCAGCCCCAGCATTTT. This codes for CASSPVQGANQPQHF.